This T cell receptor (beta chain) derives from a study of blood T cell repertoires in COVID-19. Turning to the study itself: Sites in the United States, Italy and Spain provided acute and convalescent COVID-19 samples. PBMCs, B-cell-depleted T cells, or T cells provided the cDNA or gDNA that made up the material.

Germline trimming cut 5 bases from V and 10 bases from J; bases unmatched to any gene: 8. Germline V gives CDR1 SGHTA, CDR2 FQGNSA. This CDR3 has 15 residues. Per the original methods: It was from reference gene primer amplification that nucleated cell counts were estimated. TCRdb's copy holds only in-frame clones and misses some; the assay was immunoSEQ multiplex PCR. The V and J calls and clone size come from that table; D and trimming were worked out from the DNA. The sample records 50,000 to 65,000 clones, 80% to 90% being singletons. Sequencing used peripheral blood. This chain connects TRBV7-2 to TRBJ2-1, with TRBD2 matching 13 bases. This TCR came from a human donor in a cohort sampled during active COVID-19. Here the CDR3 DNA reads TGTGCCAGCAGCCCCCGGACTAGCGGGAGTTTCGAGCAGTTCTTC. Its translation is CASSPRTSGSFEQFF.